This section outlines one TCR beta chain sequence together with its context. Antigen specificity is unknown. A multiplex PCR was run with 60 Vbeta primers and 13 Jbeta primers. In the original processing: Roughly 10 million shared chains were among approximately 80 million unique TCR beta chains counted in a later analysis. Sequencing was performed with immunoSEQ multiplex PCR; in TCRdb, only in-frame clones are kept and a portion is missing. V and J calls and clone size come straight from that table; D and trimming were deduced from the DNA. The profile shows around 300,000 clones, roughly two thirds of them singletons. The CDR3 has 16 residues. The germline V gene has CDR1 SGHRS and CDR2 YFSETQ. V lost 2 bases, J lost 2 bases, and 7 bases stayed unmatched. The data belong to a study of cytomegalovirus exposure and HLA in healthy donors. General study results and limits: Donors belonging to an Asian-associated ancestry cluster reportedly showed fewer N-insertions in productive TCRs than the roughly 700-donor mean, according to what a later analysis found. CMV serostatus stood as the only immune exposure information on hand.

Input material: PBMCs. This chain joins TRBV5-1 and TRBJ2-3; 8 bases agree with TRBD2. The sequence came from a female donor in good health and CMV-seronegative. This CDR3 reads CASSFSAGVNTDTQYF. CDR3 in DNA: TGCGCCAGCAGCTTTTCAGCGGGAGTCAACACAGATACGCAGTATTTT.